Below, one T cell receptor (beta chain) is given with its context. The antigen is unknown. The germline gene is not matched at one end of the junction; a read error may be the cause. CDR1 and CDR2 (germline): KGHDR, SFDVKD. CDR3 size: 18 residues. The data were obtained in a study of tumor and adjacent non-tumor tissue in lung cancer. Study-wide context: Patients were aged roughly 31 to 76, roughly nine men and roughly five women, stage I to III.

RNA was extracted from bulk tissue without any cell sorting. Whole-study findings and limits: Compared with tumor, normal lung showed significantly lower TCR diversity.

Three rounds of nested PCR, following a modified ARM-PCR protocol, produced the TCRbeta library. TCRdb analysed the multiplex PCR reads with MiXCR anew, one entry per CDR3 protein. Of approximately 130,000 distinct CDR3 sequences listed, roughly 67% are singletons. The specimen was lung tumor tissue. This receptor was taken from a man aged 30 to 39 with non-small cell lung cancer. This chain links TRBV24-1 with TRBJ2-6, with a weak D call TRBD1 (6 bases). The DNA for the CDR3 is TGTGCCACCAGTGATGGAGTCGACAGGAGCTCTGGGGCCAACGTCATGACTTTC. Its protein is CATSDGVDRSSGANVMTF.